The 20 T cell receptor beta chains below come from one sample, sequenced in a study of T cell responses to AZD1222 COVID-19 vaccine (dated by TCRdb to the early 2020s). The library was obtained by the immunoSEQ multiplex PCR assay. Held by TCRdb, this immuneACCESS table contains in-frame sequences only and omits some clones. Under half of the omission traces to an unresolved V gene where checked; the cause of the rest is unknown. Within this sample are around 150,000 clones, with approximately 90% of them counted one time only. Jointly, the top ten make up about 3.3% of the sample. The time point label corresponds to: about 28 days (+/-7) after the second vaccine dose. Sequenced here: peripheral blood, sampled 28 days after the second AZD1222 dose. The receptor set was obtained from an adult who received the AZD1222 COVID-19 vaccine.

This clone was found once. This rearrangement joins TRBV24-1 to TRBJ2-1; D might be TRBD1 (5 bases). CDR1 and CDR2 from the germline V gene are KGHDR and SFDVKD. V was trimmed by 4 bases and J by 4 bases, leaving 13 bases between them. The CDR3 has 15 residues. The CDR3 DNA sequence: TGTGCCACCAGTGACCCTGTGCAGGGATACAATGAGCAGTTCTTC. Its protein is CATSDPVQGYNEQFF.

This chain connects TRBV15 to TRBJ2-6; D is unresolved. The CDR3 length is 14 residues. Germline V gene data show CDR1 as LNHNV and CDR2 as YYDKDF (reference sequence). Trimming removed 6 bases from V and 4 bases from J, with 10 bases in between. The CDR3 DNA is TGTGCCACCAGGTCTGTAATGGGGGCCAACGTCCTGACTTTC. It is translated as CATRSVMGANVLTF.

This clone was seen only once. The rearrangement uses TRBV12-3 or TRBV12-4 and TRBJ1-1; 7 positions match TRBD1. CDR3 length equals 12 residues. V dropped 3 bases and J dropped 7; count of bases not matched to a gene: 2. As DNA, the CDR3 is TGTGCCAGCAGTTTGGGGACAGTTGAAGCTTTCTTT. Translating it yields CASSLGTVEAFF.

This chain links TRBV7-9 with TRBJ2-7; maybe TRBD2 (7 bases). Germline CDR1 SEHNR, CDR2 FQNEAQ (reference sequence). With 4 bases removed from V and 2 bases from J, the gap between germline ends came to 15 bases. The CDR3 is made up of 15 amino acids. The CDR3 region has the DNA TGTGCCAGCAGCTCCTCAGGGGAGGGGACCTACGAGCAGTACTTC. Amino acid sequence: CASSSSGEGTYEQYF.

The chain uses TRBV5-1 and TRBJ2-3, with 10 bases identical to TRBD1. The CDR3 covers 16 residues. The junction had 2 bases not matched to a gene; V was cut back by 1 base and J by 0 bases. CDR1 is SGHRS, CDR2 YFSETQ, per germline. As DNA, the CDR3 is TGCGCCAGCAGCTTGCCGGGACAGGGGAGCACAGATACGCAGTATTTT. Encoded protein: CASSLPGQGSTDTQYF.

This clone was found once. V usage is TRBV24-1 and J usage is TRBJ2-1, with D tentatively TRBD1 (6 bases). V dropped 4 bases and J dropped 0 bases, with 12 bases sitting between them. Germline V gene data show CDR1 as KGHDR and CDR2 as SFDVKD. CDR3 length: 16 amino acids. The CDR3 nucleotides are TGTGCCACCAGTGACCACGACAGGAGCTCCTACAATGAGCAGTTCTTC. Translation: CATSDHDRSSYNEQFF.

This chain connects TRBV30 to TRBJ2-2, with D possibly matching TRBD2 (6 bases). The germline CDR1 and CDR2 sequences are GTSNPN and SVGIG (reference sequence). There are 13 residues in the CDR3. The V end was cut by 1 base, the J end by 4 bases, with 7 bases between. The CDR3 sequence: CAWSAGATGELFF. CDR3 in DNA: TGTGCCTGGAGTGCGGGAGCCACCGGGGAGCTGTTTTTT.

This rearrangement joins TRBV2 to TRBJ2-7; 9 positions agree with TRBD2. The junction had 7 bases not matched to a gene; V was cut back by 4 bases and J by 3 bases. CDR3 length equals 15 residues. Germline CDR1 and CDR2: SNHLY and FYNNEI. This chain's CDR3 is CASSVQGSGSYEQYF. The CDR3 region has the DNA TGTGCCAGCAGTGTCCAGGGTAGCGGGAGCTACGAGCAGTACTTC.

The V and J genes are TRBV19 and TRBJ2-1; TRBD2 matches at 9 bases. The J segment lost 5 bases and the V segment lost 3 bases, leaving 11 bases of the junction unmatched. The germline V gene has CDR1 LNHDA and CDR2 SQIVND (reference sequence). CDR3 length equals 17 residues. The CDR3: CASSMAGRAGGDNEQFF. CDR3 bases: TGTGCCAGTAGTATGGCAGGACGAGCGGGAGGCGACAATGAGCAGTTCTTC.

The rearrangement uses TRBV5-6 and TRBJ2-1, with D maybe TRBD1 (6 bases). This CDR3 has 17 residues. V was cut by 4 bases and J by 9 bases, with 26 bases left in between. Germline loops: CDR1 SGHDT, CDR2 YYEEEE. CDR3 protein: CASSPAGALELHSEQFF. The CDR3 nucleotides read TGTGCCAGCAGCCCGGCAGGGGCTTTGGAGCTTCACAGTGAGCAGTTCTTC. Complete variable domain (other parts from reference TRBV5-6 and TRBJ2-1): DAGVTQSPTHLIKTRGQQVTLRCSPKSGHDTVSWYQQALGQGPQFIFQYYEEEERQRGNFPDRFSGHQFPNYSSELNVNALLLGDSALYLCASSPAGALELHSEQFFGPGTRLTVL.

The chain combines TRBV3-1 (or the pseudogene TRBV3-2) with TRBJ2-3, with TRBD1 matching 7 bases. CDR1 is LGHDT and CDR2 is YNNKEL in the germline V gene (reference sequence). The CDR3 spans 15 residues. V gave up 4 bases and J gave up 3 bases; unmatched junction bases: 7. Here the CDR3 reads CASSRRQGRTDTQYF. The CDR3 DNA reads TGTGCCAGCAGCCGTAGACAGGGAAGAACAGATACGCAGTATTTT.

This chain uses TRBV27 with TRBJ2-1, with D possibly matching TRBD1 (6 bases). V was clipped by 3 bases and J by 4 bases, with 13 bases between them. CDR1 and CDR2 from the germline V gene are MNHEY and SMNVEV (reference sequence). CDR3 length: 15 amino acids. The DNA for the CDR3 is TGTGCCAGCAGTTTTTTAGGGGGACCATACAATGAGCAGTTCTTC. Its protein is CASSFLGGPYNEQFF.

As DNA, the CDR3 is TGTGCCAGCAGCTTACCCATCGGAGACACTGAAGCTTTCTTT. The encoded protein is CASSLPIGDTEAFF. V gene TRBV7-9 combines with J gene TRBJ1-1; the D is unclear. Trimming pared 2 bases from V and 3 bases from J, leaving 10 bases between. The CDR3 is made up of 14 amino acids. Germline V gene data show CDR1 as SEHNR and CDR2 as FQNEAQ (reference sequence).

The V and J genes are TRBV19 and TRBJ1-1; D not resolved. CDR3 length equals 14 residues. V lost 3 bases, J lost 3 bases, and 11 bases lay in between. Per the germline V gene, CDR1 is LNHDA and CDR2 is SQIVND (reference sequence). As DNA, the CDR3 is TGTGCCAGTAGTATGCATATTGGGGACACTGAAGCTTTCTTT. Residues: CASSMHIGDTEAFF. Full variable domain (missing parts from reference TRBV19 and TRBJ1-1): DGGITQSPKYLFRKEGQNVTLSCEQNLNHDAMYWYRQDPGQGLRLIYYSQIVNDFQKGDIAEGYSVSREKKESFPLTVTSAQKNPTAFYLCASSMHIGDTEAFFGQGTRLTVV.

The genes are TRBV5-1 and TRBJ2-5; D is unclear. Trimming pared 4 bases from V and 7 bases from J, leaving 14 bases between. This CDR3 is built from 13 residues. Germline CDR1 SGHRS, CDR2 YFSETQ. The CDR3, as DNA: TGCGCCAGCAGCAGGGCCCTCGGTGGGACCCAGTACTTC. Protein: CASSRALGGTQYF.

V is TRBV7-2 and J is TRBJ1-5, with D perhaps matching TRBD1 (5 bases). Per the germline V gene, CDR1 is SGHTA and CDR2 is FQGNSA. This CDR3 comprises 16 residues. The V gene lost 5 bases and the J gene lost 1 base, with 15 bases spanning the gap. The CDR3, as DNA: TGTGCCAGCAGCCGGGGGGTGGGGACGAGCAATCAGCCCCAGCATTTT. Translation gives CASSRGVGTSNQPQHF.

This clone was detected only a few times. The rearrangement joins TRBV19 to TRBJ2-2; D perhaps matches TRBD2 (5 bases). The germline V gene encodes CDR1 LNHDA and CDR2 SQIVND (reference sequence). V lost 1 base and J lost 2, with 5 bases in between. This CDR3 is built from 14 residues. The CDR3 is CASSIAGNTGELFF. The CDR3 nucleotides read TGTGCCAGTAGTATAGCGGGAAACACCGGGGAGCTGTTTTTT. The variable domain in full, with the rest retrieved from reference TRBV19 and TRBJ2-2, is DGGITQSPKYLFRKEGQNVTLSCEQNLNHDAMYWYRQDPGQGLRLIYYSQIVNDFQKGDIAEGYSVSREKKESFPLTVTSAQKNPTAFYLCASSIAGNTGELFFGEGSRLTVL.

This clone was recorded only once. The chain couples TRBV5-4 to TRBJ2-5; 8 bases map to TRBD2. The CDR3 has 15 amino acids. Looked up from germline, CDR1 is SGHNT and CDR2 is YYREEE (reference sequence). V gave up 4 bases and J gave up 4 bases; unmatched junction bases: 9. The CDR3 spells CASSLGAGAGETQYF. The CDR3 nucleotides read TGTGCCAGCAGCCTAGGAGCGGGAGCGGGAGAGACCCAGTACTTC.

This chain uses TRBV19 with TRBJ1-1; D not resolved. Trimming stripped 5 bases from V and 0 bases from J, with 4 bases between. Germline lookup yields CDR1 LNHDA and CDR2 SQIVND (reference sequence). This CDR3 region has 12 residues. CDR3 loop: CASSFLNTEAFF. The CDR3 DNA sequence: TGTGCCAGTAGTTTCCTGAACACTGAAGCTTTCTTT.

V gene TRBV15 combines with J gene TRBJ2-5, with D perhaps given as TRBD1 or TRBD2 (5 bases each). CDR1 is LNHNV and CDR2 is YYDKDF in the germline V gene (reference sequence). The V end was cut by 8 bases, the J end by 5 bases, with 15 bases between. This CDR3 spans 13 amino acids. CDR3 in amino acids: CATSRGASETQYF. In DNA form, the CDR3 reads TGTGCCACCTCTCGAGGGGCTTCGGAGACCCAGTACTTC.